These 8 T cell receptor beta chains were sequenced from one sample in a study of blood T cell repertoires in COVID-19. The table came from immunoSEQ multiplex PCR; TCRdb's copy has only in-frame clones and leaves some out. The profile shows a few hundred thousand clones, 75% to 90% of them singletons. The material sequenced was peripheral blood. The receptors stem from a woman in her 30s with active or convalescent COVID-19.

The chain combines TRBV25-1 with TRBJ1-4; D unclear. The CDR3 runs to 17 residues. V was clipped by 3 bases and J by 0 bases, with 14 bases between them. CDR1 and CDR2 (germline): MGHDK, SYGVNS. The CDR3 region is CASSDKNRGPTNEKLFF. In DNA, the CDR3 is TGTGCCAGCAGTGATAAAAATAGAGGCCCAACTAATGAAAAACTGTTTTTT.

The V and J genes are TRBV18 and TRBJ1-4, with TRBD1 identical over 7 bases. The germline gives CDR1 KGHSH, CDR2 LQKENI. The CDR3 is made up of 15 amino acids. V lost 2 bases and J lost 3; bases outside the gene matches: 3. CDR3 nucleotides: TGTGCCAGCTCACCAGACAGGGTCTCTAATGAAAAACTGTTTTTT. Amino acids: CASSPDRVSNEKLFF.

The chain uses TRBV7-9 and TRBJ1-1; D perhaps matches TRBD1 (5 bases). CDR3 length: 13 amino acids. The germline CDR1 and CDR2 sequences are SEHNR and FQNEAQ (reference sequence). Trimming took 2 bases from V and 1 from J, leaving 5 bases between them. CDR3 DNA: TGTGCCAGCAGCTTACAGGGGAACACTGAAGCTTTCTTT. Residues: CASSLQGNTEAFF.

The sample holds one count of this clone. This chain links TRBV28 with TRBJ1-4; D remains ambiguous. The germline V gene encodes CDR1 MDHEN and CDR2 SYDVKM. V was pared by 2 bases and J by 0 bases, with 4 bases between. The CDR3 extends over 14 amino acids. The CDR3 nucleotides read TGTGCCAGCAGTTTAGGAGCAACTAATGAAAAACTGTTTTTT. As protein: CASSLGATNEKLFF.

The chain is built from TRBV6-4 and TRBJ2-2; D remains ambiguous. V dropped 5 bases and J dropped 1 base, with 8 bases sitting between them. Per germline, CDR1 MRHNA and CDR2 SNTAGT. There are 14 residues in the CDR3. CDR3 nucleotides: TGTGCCAGCAGTTCCGGTCTGAACACCGGGGAGCTGTTTTTT. It codes for CASSSGLNTGELFF.

The rearrangement joins TRBV5-4 to TRBJ1-1, with 10 bases that match TRBD1. CDR3 length: 13 amino acids. V was pared by 4 bases and J by 7 bases, with 4 bases of the junction left unmatched. Germline V gene sequence: CDR1 SGHNT, CDR2 YYREEE (reference sequence). The CDR3 DNA reads as TGTGCCAGCAGCGAGACAGGGGGCCTTGAAGCTTTCTTT. The encoded protein is CASSETGGLEAFF.

The V gene is TRBV30, the J gene TRBJ2-7; 8 bases map to TRBD1. The CDR3 is 15 residues long. V shed 2 bases, J shed 4 bases, and the junction held 10 bases outside the gene matches. Germline CDR1 and CDR2: GTSNPN and SVGIG (reference sequence). The CDR3 spells CAWSPMRGQGYEQYF. The CDR3 DNA is TGTGCCTGGAGTCCGATGAGAGGACAGGGATACGAGCAGTACTTC. Full variable domain (outside the CDR3, taken from reference TRBV30 and TRBJ2-7): SQTIHQWPATLVQPVGSPLSLECTVEGTSNPNLYWYRQAAGRGLQLLFYSVGIGQISSEVPQNLSASRPQDRQFILSSKKLLLSDSGFYLCAWSPMRGQGYEQYFGPGTRLTVT.

The V call is TRBV19, the J call TRBJ2-7; 9 bases map to TRBD1. V shed 6 bases and J 5 bases; nucleotides not matched to a gene: 5. The CDR3 length is 13 residues. Germline assignment: CDR1 LNHDA and CDR2 SQIVND (reference sequence). The CDR3, as DNA: TGTGCCAGTAGCCTGGACAGGGGCGACGAGCAGTACTTC. It translates to CASSLDRGDEQYF.